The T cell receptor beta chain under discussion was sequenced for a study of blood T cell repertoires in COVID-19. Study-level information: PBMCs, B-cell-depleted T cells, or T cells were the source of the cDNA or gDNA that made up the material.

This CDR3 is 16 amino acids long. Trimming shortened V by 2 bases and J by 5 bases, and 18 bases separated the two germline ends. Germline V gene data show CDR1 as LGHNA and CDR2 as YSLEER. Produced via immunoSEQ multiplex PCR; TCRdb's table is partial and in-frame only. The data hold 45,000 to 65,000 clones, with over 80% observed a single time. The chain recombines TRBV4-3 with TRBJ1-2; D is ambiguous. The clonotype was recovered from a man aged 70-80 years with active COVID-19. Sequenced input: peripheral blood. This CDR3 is CASSQTVKGSGYGYTF. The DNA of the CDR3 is TGCGCCAGCAGCCAAACGGTCAAGGGCTCGGGGTATGGCTACACCTTC.